The 10 T cell receptor beta chains presented below share a single source sample, sequenced in a study of T cells after yellow fever vaccination. TCRdb ran MiXCR on the 5' RACE reads and lists one entry per CDR3 protein. The sample yields 230,000 or so distinct CDR3 sequences, about 3.9% seen once. Here the sequenced sample was PBMCs, taken 15 days after the yellow fever booster vaccination. The receptors were gathered from a man between 18 and 35 years old who received the YFV17D yellow fever vaccine.

This clonotype was recorded many times. The V gene is TRBV20-1, the J gene TRBJ1-4; D not certain. CDR3 length: 14 residues. Trimming took 6 bases from V and 5 from J, leaving 16 bases between them. CDR1 and CDR2 from the germline V gene are DFQATT and SNEGSKA (reference sequence). The CDR3 DNA reads as TGCAGTGCAACTCCTGTCTCCCCGAATGAAAAACTGTTTTTT. It yields the protein CSATPVSPNEKLFF.

This chain connects TRBV23-1 to TRBJ2-7, with 7 bases identical to TRBD1. TRBV23-1 is an ORF, and what it does is uncertain. CDR3 length: 16 amino acids. After removal of 0 bases from V and 4 bases from J, the junction contained 9 bases not matched to a gene. CDR3 sequence reads: CASSQSKGDRDYEQYF. In DNA form, the CDR3 reads TGCGCCAGCAGTCAATCGAAGGGAGACAGGGATTACGAGCAGTACTTC.

Ten or more counts support this clonotype. V gene TRBV4-1 combines with J gene TRBJ1-2; D is perhaps TRBD1 (6 bases). V was trimmed by 1 base and J by 1 base, leaving 10 bases between them. CDR1 MGHRA and CDR2 YSYEKL come from the germline V gene. The CDR3 consists of 15 residues. The CDR3 here is CASSQVGQFNYGYTF. CDR3 bases: TGCGCCAGCAGCCAAGTCGGACAGTTTAACTATGGCTACACCTTC.

This clonotype was observed many times. V gene TRBV3-1 combines with J gene TRBJ2-2, with D perhaps given as TRBD1 or TRBD2 (5 bases each). The CDR3 consists of 15 residues. CDR1 and CDR2 (germline): LGHDT, YNNKEL (reference sequence). V was shortened by 1 base and J by 3 bases, with 9 bases between the two germline ends. CDR3 DNA: TGTGCCAGCAGCCAAGCCGGGGCCGACACCGGGGAGCTGTTTTTT. As protein: CASSQAGADTGELFF.

Ten or more counts support this clonotype. The V and J genes are TRBV7-9 and TRBJ2-7; 8 bases are shared with TRBD2. The CDR3 is made up of 17 amino acids. In germline, CDR1 is SEHNR, CDR2 FQNEAQ (reference sequence). V shed 5 bases and J 4 bases; nucleotides not matched to a gene: 16. Here the CDR3 DNA reads TGTGCCAGCAGCCAAGGACTAGCCTCGACCTACCCTTACGAGCAGTACGTC. This translates into CASSQGLASTYPYEQYV.

This clonotype was counted many times. This chain joins TRBV7-3 and TRBJ2-1, with unresolved D. V lost 5 bases and J 8 bases, leaving 13 bases between the germline ends. This CDR3 is 13 amino acids long. Germline V gives CDR1 SGHTA, CDR2 FQGTGA. The CDR3 loop is CASSLNPSDEQFF. CDR3 coding DNA: TGTGCCAGCAGCCTAAATCCTAGTGATGAGCAGTTCTTC.

This clonotype has at least ten counts. The V and J genes are TRBV5-1 and TRBJ2-3; 9 bases align to TRBD2. Germline CDR1 and CDR2: SGHRS and YFSETQ. V dropped 4 bases and J dropped 6; count of bases not matched to a gene: 6. CDR3 length: 14 amino acids. The CDR3 loop reads CASSPYSGGDTQYF. The DNA of the CDR3 is TGCGCCAGCAGCCCCTATAGCGGGGGCGATACGCAGTATTTT.

This clonotype was picked up many times. The CDR3: CASSVARQPNTEAFF. CDR3 nucleotides: TGTGCCAGCAGCGTAGCTCGACAGCCGAACACTGAAGCTTTCTTT. The V call is TRBV9, the J call TRBJ1-1; perhaps TRBD1 as D (5 bases). V gave up 0 bases and J gave up 1 base, with 10 bases separating them. From germline, CDR1 is SGDLS and CDR2 YYNGEE. This CDR3 has 15 amino acids.

The table lists this clonotype with a few counts. The chain carries TRBV7-9 and TRBJ2-2; 8 bases agree with TRBD1. V shed 1 base, J shed 6 bases, and the junction held 7 bases outside the gene matches. Germline CDR1 and CDR2: SEHNR and FQNEAQ (reference sequence). This CDR3 contains 16 residues. The chain's CDR3 is CASSLGSRGQAGELFF. The CDR3 nucleotides are TGTGCCAGCAGCTTAGGCTCCAGGGGACAGGCCGGGGAGCTGTTTTTT.

This clonotype has ten or more counts. The V gene is TRBV4-1, the J gene TRBJ2-1; TRBD1 matches at 9 bases. The CDR3 loop spans 17 amino acids. J gave up 1 base and V 2 bases, and 6 bases lay outside the gene matches. The germline V gene has CDR1 MGHRA and CDR2 YSYEKL. CDR3 sequence reads: CASSQLPGQGSYNEQFF. For the CDR3, the DNA is TGCGCCAGCAGCCAATTACCGGGACAGGGATCCTACAATGAGCAGTTCTTC.